Given below is one T cell receptor beta chain in context. Original processing methods: Reference gene primer amplification in the assay estimated nucleated cell counts. Generated by immunoSEQ multiplex PCR, the TCRdb table keeps only in-frame clones and is missing some. The D gene and trimming were derived from the DNA, and the V and J assignments and clone size from that table. In the table there are just under 350,000 clones, roughly 89% of which are singletons. Trimming took 0 bases from V and 5 from J, leaving 10 bases between them. The CDR3 covers 13 residues. From germline, CDR1 is SQVTM and CDR2 ANQGSEA. These data come from a study of blood T cell repertoires in COVID-19. Whole-study context: Sites across the United States, Italy and Spain contributed samples from acute and convalescent COVID-19. PBMCs, B-cell-depleted T cells, or T cells were the source of the cDNA or gDNA that made up the material.

This chain connects TRBV29-1 to TRBJ1-2; D unclear. The sample taken for sequencing was peripheral blood. The receptor comes from a woman between 18 and 29 years old who had recovered from COVID-19. CDR3 residues: CSVEDPQNYGYTF. The CDR3 nucleotides read TGCAGCGTTGAAGATCCACAGAATTATGGCTACACCTTC.